This T cell receptor (beta chain) is from a study of T cells generated in artificial thymic organoids (dated by TCRdb to between 2016 and 2019). Study-wide context: The study compared TCR alpha and beta CDR3 repertoires of CD8 single positive T cells derived from in vitro artificial thymic organoids with the repertoires of thymic and peripheral blood naive CD8 T cells. The repertoire sequencing data shown were described as representative of three independent experiments. Overall results and qualifications from the work: Organoid-derived CD8 single positive T cells showed physiological TCR clonotype diversity comparable to thymic and blood naive CD8 T cells. Organoid-derived T cells did not show skewed Valpha or Vbeta usage, which argues against unconventional lineages or clonal expansions being dominant.

Artificial thymic organoids were generated by aggregating human HSPCs with MS5 murine stromal cells transduced with human DLL1, and the organoids were cultured at an air-liquid interface. Hematopoietic stem and progenitor cells that were CD34+CD3-, FACS-purified and depleted of residual T cells served as the seed cells for the organoids. Organoids were cultured in serum-free RB27 medium: RPMI 1640 supplemented with B27, FLT3L, IL-7 and ascorbic acid. Before RNA extraction, CD3+TCRalphabeta+CD8 single positive T cells from both organoids and thymus were sorted by FACS. For each sample, total RNA was purified from roughly 40,000 to 200,000 sorted cells using the RNeasy Micro kit, and RNA quality was checked on an Agilent RNA 6000 Nano chip. The germline V gene encodes CDR1 SGHRS and CDR2 YFSETQ. From its cysteine to its phenylalanine, the CDR3 spans 13 amino acids. This entry keeps only the CDR3 DNA: 39 bases, framed from base 1. The V end loses 0 bases and the J end loses 0 bases, and a stretch of 3 bases separates them.

TCRalpha and TCRbeta libraries were amplified in separate semi-nested PCR reactions using Advantage 2 and reverse primers located in the TRAC or TRBC constant regions. First-strand cDNA synthesis used between roughly 3.5 and 550 ng of total RNA. TCR cDNA libraries were made by 5'-RACE with the SMARTer PCR cDNA Synthesis kit, using a poly-dT primer for first-strand synthesis. Semi-nested constant-region reverse primers carried 5-nucleotide sample-specific barcodes, and products were cleaned with the Zymo DNA Clean and Concentrator-5 kit. Up to ten barcoded samples were pooled, ligated to Illumina adaptors and sequenced as 2 x 150 bp paired-end reads on an Illumina MiSeq. As for how the authors treated the data: After demultiplexing, reads were aligned using BLAT against a custom library built from IMGT containing every combination of human TRAV, TRAJ, TRBV, TRBD and TRBJ. The best BLAT hits were picked using pslCDnaFilter (-maxAligns=1, -ignoreIntrons), and custom Perl scripts were used to calculate clonotype frequencies. TCRdb's own reprocessing of the public reads used fastp at Q25 and MiXCR and kept productive beta chains. A single entry per CDR3 protein holds the most common genes and DNA from its merged rows. TCRdb, not the original authors, processed these V and J calls. Within this sample are 8,200 or so distinct CDR3 sequences, with roughly 25% of them counted one time only. Together, the top ten hold under 3.5% of the sample.

As to this clonotype: The antigen it binds to is not known. No qualities accompany the bases; no much larger clone lies one base away.

The sequence was collected from a human donor who gave cord blood stem cells for thymic organoid culture, a cardiac surgery patient who gave postnatal thymus, or a blood donor (not recorded which). The sequence joins TRBV5-1 to TRBJ2-5; the D gene lacks a confident call. Sequencing was carried out using naive CD8+ T cells grown in artificial thymic organoids from cord blood stem and progenitor cells. The intended sense of this specimen's cell subset or site label: CD3+TCRalphabeta+CD8SP T cells; for blood, CD45RO-CCR7+ naive CD8+ T cells. At the DNA level, the sequence is TGCGCCAGCAGCTTGGCCAACCAAGAGACCCAGTACTTC. Its amino acids are CASSLANQETQYF. Supplemented by the reference TRBV5-1 and TRBJ2-5 proteins around the CDR3, the complete variable domain is KAGVTQTPRYLIKTRGQQVTLSCSPISGHRSVSWYQQTPGQGLQFLFEYFSETQRNKGNFPGRFSGRQFSNSRSEMNVSTLELGDSALYLCASSLANQETQYFGPGTRLLVL.